This T cell receptor (beta chain) was sequenced during a study of T-cell memory formation after mild COVID-19. TCRdb independently ran MiXCR on the 5' RACE reads; one entry per CDR3 protein. This sample carries 250,000 to 400,000 distinct CDR3 sequences, roughly an eighth of them seen once, and the ten largest clones take roughly 23%. The sequencing sample was made of PBMCs or a T cell subset sorted from them (not recorded which). This TCR derives from a man between 18 and 35 years old who had mild COVID-19 (a few samples of this study predate the infection). Cell type and time point are not known.

CDR3: CASSLTPTDQETQYF. CDR3 in DNA: TGTGCCAGCAGCTTAACCCCGACAGATCAAGAGACCCAGTACTTC. This chain uses TRBV7-9 with TRBJ2-5; a possible D gene is TRBD1 (5 bases). The CDR3 totals 15 residues. From germline, CDR1 is SEHNR and CDR2 FQNEAQ (reference sequence). Between the trimmed V and J ends, which lost 2 bases and 2 bases, there was a span of 12 bases. Full variable domain (remainder filled in from reference TRBV7-9 and TRBJ2-5): DTGVSQNPRHKITKRGQNVTFRCDPISEHNRLYWYRQTLGQGPEFLTYFQNEAQLEKSRLLSDRFSAERPKGSFSTLEIQRTEQGDSAMYLCASSLTPTDQETQYFGPGTRLLVL.